These T cell receptor beta chains were read from a single sample in a study of OX40 agonist ivuxolimab in advanced cancers. The repertoire was sequenced with immunoSEQ multiplex PCR; TCRdb's copy has only in-frame clones and lacks some. The profile covers around 20,000 clones, with about 86% appearing a single time and more than 20% taken by the ten largest. This specimen was CD4+ or CD8+ T cells sorted from blood, taken in a trial of the OX40 agonist ivuxolimab. Every receptor here comes from an adult with an advanced solid tumor such as melanoma, head and neck, liver or kidney cancer. The CDR3 runs from the conserved cysteine through the conserved F or W. D genes are given only for firm matches. Size is omitted from some rows. Given values are once, few, many or a class for expanded clones.

V: TRBV27
size: -
D: TRBD1
J: TRBJ2-7
DNA: TGTGCCAGCAGCAGTGACAGGGTTGGAACCTACGAGCAGTACTTC
CDR3: CASSSDRVGTYEQYF

V: TRBV28
size: -
D: -
J: TRBJ1-6
DNA: TGTGCCAGCAGTTTATTGGCAGCGAAAAATTCACCCCTCCACTTT
CDR3: CASSLLAAKNSPLHF

V: TRBV30
size: -
D: TRBD2
J: TRBJ2-7
DNA: TGTGCCTGGAGTGTGACTAGCGGGAGCTACGAGCAGTACTTC
CDR3: CAWSVTSGSYEQYF

V: TRBV4-3
size: -
D: TRBD1
J: TRBJ2-6
DNA: TGCGCCAGCAGCCAAGGTCCGGGACAGAGAATGTCTGGGGCCAACGTCCTGACTTTC
CDR3: CASSQGPGQRMSGANVLTF

V: TRBV7-9
size: -
D: -
J: TRBJ1-4
DNA: TGTGCCAGCAGCCAGGGGTCAACTAATGAAAAACTGTTTTTT
CDR3: CASSQGSTNEKLFF

V: TRBV6-5
size: once
D: -
J: TRBJ2-7
DNA: TGTGCCAGCAGTTACGGTGGACTCGTAGAGCAGTACTTC
CDR3: CASSYGGLVEQYF

V: TRBV9
size: -
D: TRBD2
J: TRBJ2-1
DNA: TGTGCCAGCAGCGCCCCAGAGGCTAGCGGGAGGGCTTCTTATGAGCAGTTCTTC
CDR3: CASSAPEASGRASYEQFF

V: TRBV6-5
size: -
D: TRBD1
J: TRBJ1-4
DNA: TGTGCCAGCAGTGACTTCCCAGGGGGTAGTGAAAAACTGTTTTTT
CDR3: CASSDFPGGSEKLFF

V: TRBV11-2
size: -
D: TRBD2
J: TRBJ2-3
DNA: TGTGCCAGCAGCGGAGGACTAGCGGGAGAGGGCACAGATACGCAGTATTTT
CDR3: CASSGGLAGEGTDTQYF

V: TRBV28
size: -
D: -
J: TRBJ2-7
DNA: TGTGCCAGCAGTAAAGAACTCGGGACAACCTCCTACGAGCAGTACTTC
CDR3: CASSKELGTTSYEQYF

V: TRBV25-1
size: -
D: -
J: TRBJ2-1
DNA: TGTGCCAGCAGCGCGGGCTCTAATGAGCAGTTCTTC
CDR3: CASSAGSNEQFF

V: TRBV15
size: -
D: -
J: TRBJ1-5
DNA: TGTGCCACCAGCGATACAGGGCCGCAGCCCCAGCATTTT
CDR3: CATSDTGPQPQHF

V: TRBV27
size: once
D: TRBD2
J: TRBJ2-1
DNA: TGTGCCAGCAGTTTATTAGGTGGGACTAGCGGGGGGCTATACAATGAACAGTTCTTC
CDR3: CASSLLGGTSGGLYNEQFF

V: TRBV30
size: -
D: -
J: TRBJ2-2
DNA: TGTGCCTGGAGTGTAGCGGTCCGCACCGGGGAGCTGTTTTTT
CDR3: CAWSVAVRTGELFF

V: TRBV5-1
size: -
D: -
J: TRBJ1-1
DNA: TGCGCCAGCAGCTTGGAGGGATTGAACACTGAAGCTTTCTTT
CDR3: CASSLEGLNTEAFF

V: TRBV6-6
size: once
D: -
J: TRBJ2-7
DNA: TGTGCCAGCAGTTATACTAGCAGCTACGAGCAGTACTTC
CDR3: CASSYTSSYEQYF

V: TRBV6-5
size: -
D: TRBD2
J: TRBJ2-5
DNA: TGTGCCAGCAGTTACATGGCTAGCGGGGATCAAGAGACCCAGTACTTC
CDR3: CASSYMASGDQETQYF

V: TRBV30
size: -
D: -
J: TRBJ1-5
DNA: TGTGCCTGGAGTGCGGATAGCAATCAGCCCCAGCATTTT
CDR3: CAWSADSNQPQHF

V: TRBV27
size: -
D: TRBD1
J: TRBJ1-3
DNA: TGTGCCAGCAGTTTATCGGGGACAGGGTCAAACACCATATATTTT
CDR3: CASSLSGTGSNTIYF

V: TRBV5-1
size: -
D: -
J: TRBJ2-7
DNA: TGCGCCAGCAGCGCGACGACTAGCTACGAGCAGTACTTC
CDR3: CASSATTSYEQYF

V: TRBV30
size: -
D: -
J: TRBJ2-7
DNA: TGTGCCTGGAGTCTCGGACCCGAGCAGTACTTC
CDR3: CAWSLGPEQYF

V: TRBV7-9
size: -
D: TRBD2
J: TRBJ2-7
DNA: TGTGCCAGCAGCTTATCCGGGAGGGCCTACGAGCAGTACTTC
CDR3: CASSLSGRAYEQYF

V: TRBV19
size: -
D: TRBD2
J: TRBJ2-1
DNA: TGTGCCAGTAGTGGTAGCGGGAGCTCCTACAATGAGCAGTTCTTC
CDR3: CASSGSGSSYNEQFF

V: TRBV21-1
size: -
D: -
J: TRBJ2-5
DNA: TGTGCCAGCATTCGGGGGCGGGGGGGCGAAGAGACCCAGTACTTC
CDR3: CASIRGRGGEETQYF

V: TRBV5-1
size: -
D: -
J: TRBJ2-3
DNA: TGCGCCAGCAGCTTCGGACAGGGCGGGGGAGATACGCAGTATTTT
CDR3: CASSFGQGGGDTQYF

V: TRBV11-2
size: -
D: -
J: TRBJ1-2
DNA: TGTGCCAGCAGCTTAGTAGGCGGCTATGGCTACACCTTC
CDR3: CASSLVGGYGYTF

V: TRBV12-5
size: once
D: TRBD2
J: TRBJ2-1
DNA: TGTGCTAGTGGTTTGATGGGGGGGTACAATGAGCAGTTCTTC
CDR3: CASGLMGGYNEQFF

V: TRBV15
size: -
D: -
J: TRBJ1-3
DNA: TGTGCCACCAGCAGAGCGAAAGAGACTGGAAACACCATATATTTT
CDR3: CATSRAKETGNTIYF

V: TRBV28
size: -
D: -
J: TRBJ2-2
DNA: TGTGCCAGCAGTTTAGAAACTAGCAACACCGGGGAGCTGTTTTTT
CDR3: CASSLETSNTGELFF

V: TRBV2
size: once
D: -
J: TRBJ2-1
DNA: TGTGCCAGCTCGCGGGGATACACTGAGCAGTTCTTC
CDR3: CASSRGYTEQFF

V: TRBV7-6
size: -
D: TRBD2
J: TRBJ2-7
DNA: TGTGCCAGCAGCTTAGGCGGGAGTCTAGACGAGCAGTACTTC
CDR3: CASSLGGSLDEQYF

V: TRBV2
size: few
D: -
J: TRBJ1-1
DNA: TGTGCCAGCAGTCGAGGGGTGAGCACTGAAGCTTTCTTT
CDR3: CASSRGVSTEAFF

V: TRBV4-1
size: -
D: -
J: TRBJ1-2
DNA: TGCGCCAGCAGCCCCCGGGAGGGGAACTATGGCTACACCTTC
CDR3: CASSPREGNYGYTF

V: TRBV5-1
size: -
D: TRBD2
J: TRBJ2-1
DNA: TGCGCCAGCAGCTTATCAGCGGGATTCTATGAGCAGTTCTTC
CDR3: CASSLSAGFYEQFF

V: TRBV9
size: -
D: TRBD2
J: TRBJ2-5
DNA: TGTGCCAGCAGCGTAGAAAATAGCGGGAGGGAGACCCAGTACTTC
CDR3: CASSVENSGRETQYF

V: TRBV27
size: -
D: TRBD2
J: TRBJ2-5
DNA: TGTGCCAGCAGTATGACTAGCGGGAGGGCCTTAGAGACCCAGTACTTC
CDR3: CASSMTSGRALETQYF

V: TRBV5-4
size: -
D: -
J: TRBJ2-7
DNA: TGTGCCAGCAGCTTGGGGGTTGGGGGTTACGAGCAGTACTTC
CDR3: CASSLGVGGYEQYF

V: TRBV28
size: once
D: TRBD2
J: TRBJ2-2
DNA: TGTGCCAGCACCGCTAGCGGGAGTGGTGCCGGGGAGCTGTTTTTT
CDR3: CASTASGSGAGELFF

V: TRBV5-1
size: -
D: -
J: TRBJ1-2
DNA: TGCGCCAGCAGCTTGGGCTATGGCTACACCTTC
CDR3: CASSLGYGYTF

V: TRBV6-5
size: -
D: -
J: TRBJ1-2
DNA: TGTGCCAGCAGTTATTCGGACAACTATGGCTACACCTTC
CDR3: CASSYSDNYGYTF

V: TRBV28
size: once
D: -
J: TRBJ2-2
DNA: TGTGCCAGCATGCTGTCCGGGCCGGAAAGGGACACCGGGGAGCTGTTTTTT
CDR3: CASMLSGPERDTGELFF

V: TRBV6-6
size: -
D: TRBD1
J: TRBJ1-3
DNA: TGTGCCAGCAGCGGGACAGGGCGGACAGGAAACACCATATATTTT
CDR3: CASSGTGRTGNTIYF

V: TRBV27
size: -
D: -
J: TRBJ2-1
DNA: TGTGCCAGCAGTTTATTGGCTAGCGACGGCTATACCTACAATGAGCAGTTCTTC
CDR3: CASSLLASDGYTYNEQFF

V: TRBV7-6
size: -
D: TRBD2
J: TRBJ2-1
DNA: TGTGCCAGCAGCCTCGGGACTAGCGGCTACAATGAGCAGTTCTTC
CDR3: CASSLGTSGYNEQFF

V: TRBV9
size: -
D: TRBD2
J: TRBJ2-1
DNA: TGTGCCAGCAGCCTTCCGTCCGGGACTAGCGGGACCAATGAGCAGTTCTTC
CDR3: CASSLPSGTSGTNEQFF

V: TRBV7-9
size: -
D: TRBD1
J: TRBJ1-2
DNA: TGTGCCAGCAGCCGGACAGGGCTTGAGTGGAACTATGGCTACACCTTC
CDR3: CASSRTGLEWNYGYTF

V: TRBV7-2
size: -
D: TRBD2
J: TRBJ2-3
DNA: TGTGCCAGCAGCTTAGAGATAGCGGGATTGGCAGATACGCAGTATTTT
CDR3: CASSLEIAGLADTQYF

V: TRBV2
size: -
D: TRBD2
J: TRBJ2-1
DNA: TGTGCCAGCAGTGGGACTAGCGGGAAGGTCTACAATGAGCAGTTCTTC
CDR3: CASSGTSGKVYNEQFF

V: TRBV20-1
size: -
D: -
J: TRBJ2-7
DNA: TGCAGTGCTGAAAGGGGCCACGAGCAGTACTTC
CDR3: CSAERGHEQYF

V: TRBV4-3
size: -
D: TRBD1
J: TRBJ1-4
DNA: TGCGCCAGCAGCCAAGTTACAGGGGGCGTCCTAAATGAAAAACTGTTTTTT
CDR3: CASSQVTGGVLNEKLFF

V: TRBV18
size: -
D: TRBD1
J: TRBJ2-2
DNA: TGTGCCAGCTCATTCCCGGGACAGCCGCGGTTTTTT
CDR3: CASSFPGQPRFF

V: TRBV19
size: -
D: -
J: TRBJ2-1
DNA: TGTGCCAGTAGTATGGGTGAAGCGGTCATCCCCAATGAGCAGTTCTTC
CDR3: CASSMGEAVIPNEQFF

V: TRBV15
size: -
D: -
J: TRBJ1-2
DNA: TGTGCCACCAGCCATAGCACTAACTATGGCTACACCTTC
CDR3: CATSHSTNYGYTF

V: TRBV11-2
size: once
D: -
J: TRBJ2-5
DNA: TGTGCCAGCAGCTTAGCGTGGGGGGAGCAAGAGACCCAGTACTTC
CDR3: CASSLAWGEQETQYF